This entry lists 5 T cell receptor beta chains sequenced from one sample in a study of blood T cells in healthy people across ages. Primed by a sample-barcoded 5' primer and a J-beta primer mix, a second PCR proceeded for 7 to 11 cycles. MiXCR, applied by TCRdb to the 5' RACE reads, yields one record per CDR3 protein. Here the sample spans hundreds of thousands of distinct CDR3 sequences, approximately 25% being singletons. A further study also used this sample, focusing on T cells of mothers and their children.

Sequencing was carried out using blood. The origin of the receptors is a boy under 18 in good health.

The chain is built from TRBV24-1 and TRBJ1-2; 7 bases align to TRBD1. V was pared by 2 bases and J by 2 bases, with 1 base of the junction left unmatched. From germline, CDR1 is KGHDR and CDR2 SFDVKD. The CDR3 extends over 14 amino acids. This CDR3 reads CATSDSQGNYGYTF. The CDR3 DNA follows: TGTGCCACCAGTGATTCACAGGGGAACTATGGCTACACCTTC.

V gene TRBV7-2 combines with J gene TRBJ2-5, with 8 bases identical to TRBD2. The ends lost 7 bases at V and 5 bases at J; junction bases unmatched: 9. Germline V gene data show CDR1 as SGHTA and CDR2 as FQGNSA. The CDR3 extends over 14 amino acids. CDR3 bases: TGTGCCAGCACCCGAAGCGGGAGAGGCGAGACCCAGTACTTC. Translating it yields CASTRSGRGETQYF.

This clonotype has ten or more counts. V and J are TRBV7-6 and TRBJ1-1, with D unresolved. Germline V gene lookup returns CDR1 SGHVS and CDR2 FNYEAQ. There are 13 residues in the CDR3. Trimming left V 5 bases short and J 1 base short, with 8 bases between. CDR3 protein: CASSSDTNTEAFF. In DNA form, the CDR3 reads TGTGCCAGCAGCAGTGACACGAACACTGAAGCTTTCTTT.

This chain joins TRBV9 and TRBJ2-7; D ambiguous. V was cut by 2 bases and J by 2 bases, with 17 bases left in between. This CDR3 has 16 amino acids. Germline lookup yields CDR1 SGDLS and CDR2 YYNGEE. The CDR3 DNA reads as TGTGCCAGCAGCGTTTCGGCAGGAGCTGACACCTACGAGCAGTACTTC. Translating gives CASSVSAGADTYEQYF.

The rearrangement links TRBV7-2 to TRBJ2-3, with TRBD2 matching 8 bases. The trim removed 5 bases at V and 8 bases at J, leaving 12 bases unmatched. The CDR3 loop spans 15 amino acids. The V gene's germline CDR1 is SGHTA and CDR2 FQGNSA. The CDR3 spells CASSPRWGGGLTQYF. In DNA form, the CDR3 reads TGTGCCAGCAGCCCTCGTTGGGGCGGGGGGCTTACGCAGTATTTT.